This T cell receptor beta chain was recovered during a study of blood T cell repertoires in COVID-19. Study-level information: Samples came from the United States, Italy and Spain, spanning acute and convalescent COVID-19. T cells, B-cell-depleted T cells, or PBMCs provided the cDNA or gDNA that served as material.

This clone was counted once. Source study methods: Nucleated cell counts were estimated from reference gene primer amplification. Assay used: immunoSEQ multiplex PCR; TCRdb lists only in-frame clones, some missing. From that table come the V and J calls and clone size; the DNA was used to work out D and trimming. The sample includes about 210,000 clones, roughly 85% seen only once; the top ten take about 5%. Germline CDR1 is MDHEN and CDR2 is SYDVKM. V dropped 1 base and J dropped 4 bases, with 19 bases sitting between them. This CDR3 comprises 17 residues. This receptor was identified in a woman of 80 years or more with acute or convalescent COVID-19. The sample consisted of peripheral blood. The chain carries TRBV28 and TRBJ1-1; D gene uncertain. The CDR3 coding sequence is TGTGCCAGCAGTTTATTAGCCGGGAGGGCTGGTGTCACTGAAGCTTTCTTT. Its protein is CASSLLAGRAGVTEAFF.